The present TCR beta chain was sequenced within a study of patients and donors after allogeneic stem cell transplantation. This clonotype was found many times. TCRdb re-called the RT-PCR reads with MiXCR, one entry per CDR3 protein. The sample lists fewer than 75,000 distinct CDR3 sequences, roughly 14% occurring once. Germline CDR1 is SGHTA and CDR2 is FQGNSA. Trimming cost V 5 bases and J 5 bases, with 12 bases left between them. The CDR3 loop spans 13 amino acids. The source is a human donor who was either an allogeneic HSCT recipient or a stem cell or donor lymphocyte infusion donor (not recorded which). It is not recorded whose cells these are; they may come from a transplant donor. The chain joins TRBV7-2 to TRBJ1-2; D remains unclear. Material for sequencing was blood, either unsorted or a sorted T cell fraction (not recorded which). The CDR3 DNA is TGTGCCAGCAGCCCCCAGAATGGGTATGGCTACACCTTC. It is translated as CASSPQNGYGYTF.